This record looks at one T cell receptor (beta chain) sequence and its context. The data were taken from a study of cytotoxic CD8 clonotypes in ibrutinib-treated CLL. Generated by immunoSEQ multiplex PCR, the TCRdb table keeps only in-frame clones and is missing some. The sample has 150,000 to 200,000 clones; more than 70% are singletons. The CDR3 length is 14 residues. The V and J ends lost 0 bases and 5 bases respectively, with 8 bases between them. Germline-derived CDR1 and CDR2 are LGHNA and YNFKEQ. The clonotype comes from a human donor with chronic lymphocytic leukemia. Sequencing used PBMCs, obtained at disease progression, from a patient treated with ibrutinib. The chain carries TRBV4-2 and TRBJ2-1; D ambiguous. Here the CDR3 reads CASSQDTVNNEQFF. The CDR3 nucleotides read TGTGCCAGCAGCCAAGATACGGTCAACAATGAGCAGTTCTTC.